This TCR beta chain was profiled in a study of T-cell memory formation after mild COVID-19. The CDR3 is 15 amino acids. Trimming stripped 3 bases from V and 5 bases from J, with 16 bases between. Germline V gene data show CDR1 as MNHEY and CDR2 as SVGAGI. This clonotype was detected a few times. TCRdb independently ran MiXCR on the 5' RACE reads; one entry per CDR3 protein. This sample has tens of thousands of distinct CDR3 sequences, with about 16% found just once. The chain employs TRBV6-5 and TRBJ1-1; D is unresolved. Sequenced sample: PBMCs or a T cell subset sorted from them (not recorded which). The source is a man between 18 and 29 years old who had mild COVID-19 (a few samples of this study predate the infection). Cell type and time point are not known. In nucleotides, the CDR3 is TGTGCCAGCAGTTATTCGATAGCAGCGGAGACTGAAGCTTTCTTT. Its translation: CASSYSIAAETEAFF.